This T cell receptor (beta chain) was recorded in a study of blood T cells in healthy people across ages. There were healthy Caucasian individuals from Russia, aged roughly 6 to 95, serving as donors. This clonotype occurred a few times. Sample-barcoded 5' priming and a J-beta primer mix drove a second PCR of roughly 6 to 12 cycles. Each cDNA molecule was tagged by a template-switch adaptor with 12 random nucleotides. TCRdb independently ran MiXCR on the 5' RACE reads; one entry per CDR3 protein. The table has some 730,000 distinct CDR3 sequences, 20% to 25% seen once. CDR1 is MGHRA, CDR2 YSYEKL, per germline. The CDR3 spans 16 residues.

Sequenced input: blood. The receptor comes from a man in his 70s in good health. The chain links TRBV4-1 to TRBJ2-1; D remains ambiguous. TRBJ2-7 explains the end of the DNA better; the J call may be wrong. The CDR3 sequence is CASSQDSGLPFDEQYF. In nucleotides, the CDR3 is TGCGCCAGCAGCCAAGACTCCGGGTTGCCCTTCGACGAGCAGTACTTC.